This T cell receptor (beta chain) appears in the sequencing data of a study of blood T cell repertoires in COVID-19. Clones were sequenced by immunoSEQ multiplex PCR, and TCRdb holds only the in-frame ones, with some missing. Of fewer than 200,000 clones listed, about 84% are singletons. This CDR3 is 17 amino acids long. With 3 bases clipped from V and 3 bases from J, the junction kept 10 bases outside the gene matches. CDR1 is SEHNR and CDR2 is FQNEAQ in the germline V gene (reference sequence). Cohort 3 donors counted as recovered after two negative PCRs, clearance, or resolved symptoms. J is TRBJ2-1 and V is TRBV7-9, with TRBD2 matching over 8 bases. This clonotype originated in a man aged 50 to 60 who had recovered from COVID-19. The sample was PBMCs or T cells enriched from blood (not recorded which). CDR3 residues: CASSFPPASGFYNEQFF. The CDR3 coding sequence is TGTGCCAGCAGCTTTCCCCCCGCTAGCGGGTTCTACAATGAGCAGTTCTTC. The full variable domain, rest sourced from reference TRBV7-9 and TRBJ2-1, is DTGVSQNPRHKITKRGQNVTFRCDPISEHNRLYWYRQTLGQGPEFLTYFQNEAQLEKSRLLSDRFSAERPKGSFSTLEIQRTEQGDSAMYLCASSFPPASGFYNEQFFGPGTRLTVL.